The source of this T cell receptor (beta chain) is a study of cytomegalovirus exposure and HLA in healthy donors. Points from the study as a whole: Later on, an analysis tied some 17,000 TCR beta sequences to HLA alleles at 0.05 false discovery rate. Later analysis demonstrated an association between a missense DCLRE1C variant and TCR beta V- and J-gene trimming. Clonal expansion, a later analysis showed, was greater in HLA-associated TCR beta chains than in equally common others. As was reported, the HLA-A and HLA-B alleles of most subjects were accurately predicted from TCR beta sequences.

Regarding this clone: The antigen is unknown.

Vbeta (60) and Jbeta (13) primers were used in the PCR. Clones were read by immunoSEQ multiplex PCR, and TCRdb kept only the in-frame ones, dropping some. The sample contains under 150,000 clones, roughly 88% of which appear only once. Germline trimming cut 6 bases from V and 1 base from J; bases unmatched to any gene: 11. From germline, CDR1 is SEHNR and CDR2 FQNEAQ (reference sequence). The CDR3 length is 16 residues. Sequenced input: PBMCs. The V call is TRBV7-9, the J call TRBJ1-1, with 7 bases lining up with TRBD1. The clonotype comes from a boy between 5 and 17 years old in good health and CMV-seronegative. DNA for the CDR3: TGTGCCAGCAGTTTGGACAGGCGGTTTGAGAACACTGAAGCTTTCTTT. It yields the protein CASSLDRRFENTEAFF.